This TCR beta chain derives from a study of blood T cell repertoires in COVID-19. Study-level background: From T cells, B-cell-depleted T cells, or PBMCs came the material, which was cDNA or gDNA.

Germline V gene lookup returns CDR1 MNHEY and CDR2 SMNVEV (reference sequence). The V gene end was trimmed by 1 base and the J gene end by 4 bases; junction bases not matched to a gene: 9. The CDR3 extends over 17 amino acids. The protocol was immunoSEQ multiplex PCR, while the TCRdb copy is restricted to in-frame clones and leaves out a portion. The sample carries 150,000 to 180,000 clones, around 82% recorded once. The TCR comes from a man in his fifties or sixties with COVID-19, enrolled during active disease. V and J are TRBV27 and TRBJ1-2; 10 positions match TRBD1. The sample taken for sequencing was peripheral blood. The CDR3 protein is CASSLFRGDRGFYGYTF. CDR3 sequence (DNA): TGTGCCAGCAGTTTATTTAGAGGGGACAGGGGCTTCTATGGCTACACCTTC.